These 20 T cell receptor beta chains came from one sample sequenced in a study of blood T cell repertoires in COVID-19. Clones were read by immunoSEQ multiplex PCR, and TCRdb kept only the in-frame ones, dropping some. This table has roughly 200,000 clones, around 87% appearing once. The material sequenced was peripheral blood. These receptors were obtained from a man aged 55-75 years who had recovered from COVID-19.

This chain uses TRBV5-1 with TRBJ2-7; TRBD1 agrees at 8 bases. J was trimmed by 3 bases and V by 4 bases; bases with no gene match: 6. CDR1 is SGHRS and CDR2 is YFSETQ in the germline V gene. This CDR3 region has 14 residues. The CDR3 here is CASSVGQAFYEQYF. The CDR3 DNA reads TGCGCCAGCAGCGTGGGACAGGCGTTCTACGAGCAGTACTTC.

The CDR3 DNA is TGTGCCAGCTCCCCTAACGCGGCCCGAAACACCGGGGAGCTGTTTTTT. It yields the protein CASSPNAARNTGELFF. This chain uses TRBV18 with TRBJ2-2; D is ambiguous. With 6 bases removed from V and 2 bases from J, the gap between germline ends came to 16 bases. Germline V gene sequence: CDR1 KGHSH, CDR2 LQKENI. The length of the CDR3 is 16 residues. The variable domain in full, completed from reference TRBV18 and TRBJ2-2, reads NAGVMQNPRHLVRRRGQEARLRCSPMKGHSHVYWYRQLPEEGLKFMVYLQKENIIDESGMPKERFSAEFPKEGPSILRIQQVVRGDSAAYFCASSPNAARNTGELFFGEGSRLTVL.

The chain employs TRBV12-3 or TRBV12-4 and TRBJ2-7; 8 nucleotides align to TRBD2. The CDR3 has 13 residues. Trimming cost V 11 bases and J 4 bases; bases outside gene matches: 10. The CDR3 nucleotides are TGTGCCTCACGGGAGGGAGTGGTGTACGAGCAGTACTTC. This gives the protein CASREGVVYEQYF.

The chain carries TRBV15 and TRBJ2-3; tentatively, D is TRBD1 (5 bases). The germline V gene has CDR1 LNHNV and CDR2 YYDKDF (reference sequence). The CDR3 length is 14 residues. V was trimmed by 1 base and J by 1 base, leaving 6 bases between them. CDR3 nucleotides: TGTGCCACCAGCAGAGCCAGGGGCACAGATACGCAGTATTTT. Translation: CATSRARGTDTQYF.

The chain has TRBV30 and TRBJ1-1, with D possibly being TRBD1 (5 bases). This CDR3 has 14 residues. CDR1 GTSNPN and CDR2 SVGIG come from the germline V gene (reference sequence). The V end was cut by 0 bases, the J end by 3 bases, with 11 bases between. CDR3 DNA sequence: TGTGCCTGGAGTGTACGCCCGGGGGACACTGAAGCTTTCTTT. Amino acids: CAWSVRPGDTEAFF.

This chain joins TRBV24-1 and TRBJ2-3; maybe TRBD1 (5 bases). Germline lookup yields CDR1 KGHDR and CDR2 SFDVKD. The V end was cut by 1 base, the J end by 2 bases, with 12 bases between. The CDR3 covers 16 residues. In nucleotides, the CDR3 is TGTGCCACCAGTGATTTCCGGGCAGGACACACAGATACGCAGTATTTT. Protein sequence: CATSDFRAGHTDTQYF.

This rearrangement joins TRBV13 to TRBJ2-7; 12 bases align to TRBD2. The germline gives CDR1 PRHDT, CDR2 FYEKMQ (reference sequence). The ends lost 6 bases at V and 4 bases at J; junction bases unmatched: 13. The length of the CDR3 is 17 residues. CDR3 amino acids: CASSSLPGTSGLYEQYF. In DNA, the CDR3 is TGTGCCAGCAGTTCCCTCCCCGGGACTAGCGGGTTGTACGAGCAGTACTTC.

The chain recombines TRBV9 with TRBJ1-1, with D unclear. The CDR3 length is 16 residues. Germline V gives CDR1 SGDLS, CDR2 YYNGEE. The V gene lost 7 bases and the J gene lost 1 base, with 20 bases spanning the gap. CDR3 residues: CASAMPAGKGNTEAFF. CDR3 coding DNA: TGTGCCAGCGCGATGCCGGCGGGTAAAGGGAACACTGAAGCTTTCTTT.

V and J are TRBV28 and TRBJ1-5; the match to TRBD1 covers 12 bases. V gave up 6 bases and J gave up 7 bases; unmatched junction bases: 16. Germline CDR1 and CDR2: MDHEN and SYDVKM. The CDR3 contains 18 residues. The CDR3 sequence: CASRHSRDRGPWWQPQHF. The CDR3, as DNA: TGTGCCAGCAGACACTCCCGGGACAGGGGGCCGTGGTGGCAGCCCCAGCATTTT.

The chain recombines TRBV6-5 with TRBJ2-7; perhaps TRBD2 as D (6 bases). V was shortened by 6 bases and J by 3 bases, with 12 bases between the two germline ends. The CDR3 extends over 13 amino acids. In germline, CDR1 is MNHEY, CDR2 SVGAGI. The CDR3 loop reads CASSGGTHYEQYF. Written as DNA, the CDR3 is TGTGCCAGCAGCGGCGGGACCCACTACGAGCAGTACTTC.

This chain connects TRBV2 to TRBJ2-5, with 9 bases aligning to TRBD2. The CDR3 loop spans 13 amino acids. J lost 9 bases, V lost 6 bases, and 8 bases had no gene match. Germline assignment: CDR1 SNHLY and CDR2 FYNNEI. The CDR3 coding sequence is TGTGCCAGCAGGAAGAGCGGGGGGACATCCCAGTACTTC. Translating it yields CASRKSGGTSQYF.

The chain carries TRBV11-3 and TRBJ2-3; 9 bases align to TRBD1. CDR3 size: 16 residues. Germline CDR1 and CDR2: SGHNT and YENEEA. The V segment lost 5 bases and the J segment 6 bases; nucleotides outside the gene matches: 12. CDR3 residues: CASSPGGTGFADTQYF. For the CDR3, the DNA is TGTGCCAGCAGCCCTGGGGGGACAGGGTTTGCGGATACGCAGTATTTT.

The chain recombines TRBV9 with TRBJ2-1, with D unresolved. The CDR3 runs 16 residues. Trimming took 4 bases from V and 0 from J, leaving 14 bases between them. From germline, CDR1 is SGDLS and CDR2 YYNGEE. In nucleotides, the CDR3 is TGTGCCAGCAGCCCCCGACACGCGAGCTCCTACAATGAGCAGTTCTTC. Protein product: CASSPRHASSYNEQFF.

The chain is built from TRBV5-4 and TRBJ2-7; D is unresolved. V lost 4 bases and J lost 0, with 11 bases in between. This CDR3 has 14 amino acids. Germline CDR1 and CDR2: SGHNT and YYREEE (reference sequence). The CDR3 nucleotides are TGTGCCAGCAGCCCGGAGTCGAGCTCCTACGAGCAGTACTTC. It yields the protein CASSPESSSYEQYF.

CDR3 residues: CASSLRGVPNYGYTF. The CDR3, as DNA: TGTGCCAGCAGTTTACGCGGGGTTCCCAACTATGGCTACACCTTC. The chain uses TRBV28 and TRBJ1-2, with D uncertain. Germline V gene data show CDR1 as MDHEN and CDR2 as SYDVKM. V was pared by 2 bases and J by 2 bases, with 12 bases between. This CDR3 is 15 amino acids long.

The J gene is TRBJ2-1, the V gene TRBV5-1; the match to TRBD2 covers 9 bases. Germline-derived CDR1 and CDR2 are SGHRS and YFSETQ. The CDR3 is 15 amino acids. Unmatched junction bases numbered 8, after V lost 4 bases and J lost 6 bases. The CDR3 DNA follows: TGCGCCAGCAGCCCGCAGGGACTAGCTGGCAATGAGCAGTTCTTC. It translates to CASSPQGLAGNEQFF.

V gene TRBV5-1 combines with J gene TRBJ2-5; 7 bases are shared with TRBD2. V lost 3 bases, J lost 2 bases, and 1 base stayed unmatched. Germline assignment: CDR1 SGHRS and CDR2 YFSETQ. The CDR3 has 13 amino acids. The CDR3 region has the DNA TGCGCCAGCAGCTATAGCGGGCAAGAGACCCAGTACTTC. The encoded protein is CASSYSGQETQYF.

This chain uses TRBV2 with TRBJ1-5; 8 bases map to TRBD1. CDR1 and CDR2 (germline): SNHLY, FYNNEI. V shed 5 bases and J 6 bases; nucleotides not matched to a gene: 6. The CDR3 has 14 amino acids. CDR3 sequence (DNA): TGTGCCAGCAGTCCGAACAGGGGGAGTCAGCCCCAGCATTTT. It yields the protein CASSPNRGSQPQHF.

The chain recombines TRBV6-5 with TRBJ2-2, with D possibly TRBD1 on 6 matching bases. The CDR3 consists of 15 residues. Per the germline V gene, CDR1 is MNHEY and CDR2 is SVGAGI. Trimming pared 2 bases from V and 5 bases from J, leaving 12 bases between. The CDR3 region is CASSYLQGITGELFF. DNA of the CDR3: TGTGCCAGCAGTTACCTACAGGGTATTACCGGGGAGCTGTTTTTT.

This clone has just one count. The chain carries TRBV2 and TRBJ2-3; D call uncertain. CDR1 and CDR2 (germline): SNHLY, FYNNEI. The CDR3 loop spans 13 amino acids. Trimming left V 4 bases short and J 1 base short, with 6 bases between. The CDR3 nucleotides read TGTGCCAGCAGTGGGCAGGGCACAGATACGCAGTATTTT. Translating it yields CASSGQGTDTQYF.